Presented here are 12 T cell receptor beta chains from one specimen sequenced in a study of T cell responses to AZD1222 COVID-19 vaccine. Assay: immunoSEQ multiplex PCR; the TCRdb copy retains only in-frame clones and omits some. The sample records 95,000 to 110,000 clones, 91% being singletons. Sequenced material: peripheral blood, taken on day 0 of AZD1222 vaccination. The source of these receptors is an adult in good health.

V is TRBV11-2 and J is TRBJ2-7; 8 nucleotides line up with TRBD2. Germline loops: CDR1 SGHAT, CDR2 FQNNGV. CDR3 length equals 14 residues. The J segment lost 6 bases and the V segment lost 5 bases, leaving 9 bases of the junction unmatched. CDR3 in amino acids: CASSPGREIGEQYF. The CDR3 DNA reads TGTGCCAGCAGCCCCGGGAGGGAGATAGGCGAGCAGTACTTC.

The chain combines TRBV21-1 with TRBJ1-2. TRBV21-1 counts as a pseudogene. There are 16 residues in the CDR3. DNA of the CDR3: TGTGCCAGCAGCAAACCATCCGGAGGGAGGGACTATGGCTACACCTTC. It yields the protein CASSKPSGGRDYGYTF.

J is TRBJ1-1 and V is TRBV27; D is ambiguous. CDR1 and CDR2 (germline): MNHEY, SMNVEV (reference sequence). CDR3 size: 13 residues. V lost 4 bases to trimming and J lost 7 bases, with 13 bases between them. CDR3: CASSSFSVSEAFF. CDR3 in DNA: TGTGCCAGCAGTTCTTTTTCAGTTAGTGAAGCTTTCTTT.

This sequence joins TRBV19 and TRBJ2-1, with a weak D call TRBD2 (5 bases). Germline V gives CDR1 LNHDA, CDR2 SQIVND (reference sequence). The CDR3 covers 18 residues. V was trimmed by 4 bases and J by 3 bases, leaving 22 bases between them. CDR3 DNA sequence: TGTGCCAGTAGTACCGAGTCAGCCCGGCTAGCCGTCTACAATGAGCAGTTCTTC. Translation gives CASSTESARLAVYNEQFF.

A word on this clone: One end of the junction does not line up with germline, which may come from a read error. The V and J genes are TRBV19 and TRBJ2-3; 8 nucleotides align to TRBD1. Per the germline V gene, CDR1 is LNHDA and CDR2 is SQIVND (reference sequence). CDR3 length: 12 residues. CDR3 in DNA: TGTGCCAGTAGTCCCCTCCGGGACAGGATTATTTTT. As protein: CASSPLRDRIIF.

The chain carries TRBV9 and TRBJ2-1; 13 bases align to TRBD2. The junction had 7 bases not matched to a gene; V was cut back by 0 bases and J by 10 bases. CDR3 length: 16 residues. Germline V gene data show CDR1 as SGDLS and CDR2 as YYNGEE. CDR3 residues: CASSVGLGLAGIEQFF. The CDR3 DNA reads as TGTGCCAGCAGCGTAGGGTTGGGACTAGCGGGAATCGAGCAGTTCTTC.

The V call is TRBV5-1, the J call TRBJ2-7; TRBD1 might be the D (6 bases). Trimming removed 4 bases at V and 2 bases at J, with 16 bases between. This CDR3 spans 15 amino acids. The germline gives CDR1 SGHRS, CDR2 YFSETQ. The CDR3 loop reads CASSITGRDTYEQYF. Written as DNA, the CDR3 is TGCGCCAGCAGCATAACAGGGCGCGACACCTACGAGCAGTACTTC. Full variable domain (missing parts from reference TRBV5-1 and TRBJ2-7): KAGVTQTPRYLIKTRGQQVTLSCSPISGHRSVSWYQQTPGQGLQFLFEYFSETQRNKGNFPGRFSGRQFSNSRSEMNVSTLELGDSALYLCASSITGRDTYEQYFGPGTRLTVT.

The J gene is TRBJ1-2, the V gene TRBV6-6; D is uncertain. V lost 8 bases, J lost 8 bases, and 15 bases lay in between. Germline CDR1 and CDR2: MNHNY and SVGAGI (reference sequence). CDR3 length: 12 amino acids. CDR3 in DNA: TGTGCCAGCTTTGGAGATATAAAGGGCTACACCTTC. Translated, it gives CASFGDIKGYTF.

CDR3 region: CASSFWGNQHF. CDR3 in DNA: TGTGCCAGCAGTTTTTGGGGGAACCAGCATTTT. The chain recombines TRBV12-3 or TRBV12-4 with TRBJ1-5; possible D gene TRBD1, 5 bases. Trimming removed 3 bases from V and 12 bases from J, with 9 bases in between. The CDR3 spans 11 residues.

The chain uses TRBV7-2 and TRBJ1-5, with D possibly TRBD1 on 6 matching bases. Germline V gives CDR1 SGHTA, CDR2 FQGNSA. V gave up 5 bases and J gave up 0 bases, with 17 bases separating them. The CDR3 length is 17 residues. This chain's CDR3 is CASSTSFGQYSNQPQHF. For the CDR3, the DNA is TGTGCCAGCAGCACAAGCTTTGGACAGTATAGCAATCAGCCCCAGCATTTT.

J is TRBJ1-6 and V is TRBV6-5; a weak D match, TRBD1 (5 bases). Per germline, CDR1 MNHEY and CDR2 SVGAGI. CDR3 length: 15 residues. V was trimmed by 8 bases and J by 8 bases, leaving 19 bases between them. The CDR3 spells CASGANTFGDSPLHF. The CDR3 region has the DNA TGTGCCAGCGGGGCTAACACATTCGGGGATTCACCCCTCCACTTT.

V is TRBV7-9 and J is TRBJ2-2, with TRBD1 identical over 9 bases. CDR1 is SEHNR and CDR2 is FQNEAQ in the germline V gene (reference sequence). The CDR3 runs 15 residues. Trimming removed 5 bases from V and 2 bases from J; junction bases left unmatched: 3. The chain's CDR3 is CASSPTGGNTGELFF. The CDR3 DNA reads as TGTGCCAGCAGCCCCACAGGGGGCAACACCGGGGAGCTGTTTTTT.